Below, 20 T cell receptor beta chains from the same sample are listed, as sequenced in a study of T-cell reconstitution after alpha-beta-depleted transplantation in children. As it was prepared, the TCRbeta library received unique molecular identifiers. TCRdb called the PCR reads again in MiXCR, with one record for every CDR3 protein. Altogether about 74,000 distinct CDR3 sequences are present, approximately 14% being singletons, with the ten largest covering about 26%. Here the sequenced sample was PBMCs, mostly from graft donor cells, taken 180 days after TCRalphabeta/CD19-depleted stem cell transplant. Receptor source: a male patient aged 2 to 10 who had a stem cell transplant for acute lymphoblastic leukemia, so the T cells may come from the graft donor.

The table lists this clonotype with a few counts. The V call is TRBV10-3, the J call TRBJ2-7; D ambiguous. Germline lookup yields CDR1 ENHRY and CDR2 SYGVKD. V shed 0 bases and J shed 12 bases, with 12 bases lying between them. This CDR3 spans 12 amino acids. This chain's CDR3 is CAISESGYGLYF. The CDR3 nucleotides read TGTGCCATCAGTGAGTCCGGCTACGGGCTGTACTTC.

V is TRBV18 and J is TRBJ1-1; D not certain. V was shortened by 3 bases and J by 6 bases, with 11 bases between the two germline ends. Germline CDR1 KGHSH, CDR2 LQKENI. CDR3 length: 13 residues. The CDR3 DNA is TGTGCCAGCTCACCGACCCGGGTGGCTGAAGCTTTCTTT. It specifies CASSPTRVAEAFF.

Only a few counts were recorded for this clonotype. One end of the junction does not line up with germline, which may come from a read error. The chain combines TRBV7-8 with TRBJ1-2; D not certain. The CDR3 sequence is 14 residues long. Germline CDR1 SGHVS, CDR2 FQNEAQ. The CDR3 loop reads CASSNRDFYYGCTF. CDR3 in DNA: TGTGCCAGCAGCAATCGGGATTTCTATTATGGCTGCACCTTC.

V is TRBV27 and J is TRBJ1-5, with D unclear. The germline V gene has CDR1 MNHEY and CDR2 SMNVEV (reference sequence). Trimming removed 6 bases at V and 3 bases at J, with 12 bases between. This CDR3 is 14 amino acids long. CDR3 sequence (DNA): TGTGCCAGCAGAAAAACGGTAGCCAATCAGCCCCAGCATTTT. Translation gives CASRKTVANQPQHF.

This clonotype has a handful of counts. J is TRBJ1-4 and V is TRBV5-1; 7 bases are shared with TRBD1. The CDR3 extends over 15 amino acids. The germline V gene encodes CDR1 SGHRS and CDR2 YFSETQ. V shed 4 bases, J shed 6 bases, and the junction held 9 bases outside the gene matches. The CDR3 reads CASSPEGASYEKLFF. Written as DNA, the CDR3 is TGCGCCAGCAGCCCGGAGGGGGCGAGTTATGAAAAACTGTTTTTT.

This clonotype was seen ten or more times. V gene TRBV4-3 combines with J gene TRBJ2-2; D gene ambiguous. CDR3 length: 14 amino acids. Between the trimmed V and J ends, which lost 0 bases and 1 base, there was a span of 3 bases. CDR1 and CDR2 (germline): LGHNA, YSLEER. The CDR3 DNA follows: TGCGCCAGCAGCCAAGAGAGGAACACCGGGGAGCTGTTTTTT. Amino acid sequence: CASSQERNTGELFF.

This clonotype has only a few counts. This chain connects TRBV5-6 to TRBJ2-3, with 7 bases lining up with TRBD1. Germline loops: CDR1 SGHDT, CDR2 YYEEEE. This CDR3 contains 13 residues. J lost 6 bases, V lost 0 bases, and 1 base had no gene match. This chain's CDR3 is CASSLVGQDTQYF. CDR3 nucleotide sequence: TGTGCCAGCAGCTTGGTGGGACAGGATACGCAGTATTTT.

This sequence joins TRBV20-1 and TRBJ2-5; TRBD2 might be the D (5 bases). The CDR3 is made up of 16 amino acids. The germline V gene has CDR1 DFQATT and CDR2 SNEGSKA (reference sequence). Trimming shortened V by 0 bases and J by 0 bases, and 14 bases separated the two germline ends. In DNA form, the CDR3 reads TGCAGTGCTAGAGAAATCGGGGTGGTGTACCAAGAGACCCAGTACTTC. As protein: CSAREIGVVYQETQYF.

The chain has TRBV5-5 and TRBJ2-2; 8 nucleotides match TRBD1. The CDR3 has 16 residues. The junction had 7 bases not matched to a gene; V was cut back by 5 bases and J by 1 base. Germline V CDR1 and CDR2: SGHKS, YYEKEE (reference sequence). The CDR3 nucleotides read TGTGCCAGCAGTTTCCAGGGGGCGCGGAACACCGGGGAGCTGTTTTTT. Translation gives CASSFQGARNTGELFF.

The chain joins TRBV4-3 to TRBJ2-7; 11 bases map to TRBD2. V lost 4 bases, J lost 6 bases, and 11 bases stayed unmatched. From germline, CDR1 is LGHNA and CDR2 YSLEER. There are 16 residues in the CDR3. In DNA, the CDR3 is TGCGCCAGCAGCCGGAGCGCCGTAGCGGGAGGGGGCGAGCAGTACTTC. Translating it yields CASSRSAVAGGGEQYF.

This chain uses TRBV12-3 or TRBV12-4 with TRBJ1-4; 9 bases match TRBD1. The CDR3 is 15 residues long. V shed 6 bases, J shed 7 bases, and the junction held 9 bases outside the gene matches. The CDR3 here is CASSFSGTGREKLFF. CDR3 nucleotide sequence: TGTGCCAGCAGCTTCTCCGGGACAGGGCGTGAAAAACTGTTTTTT.

The V and J genes are TRBV7-9 and TRBJ2-3, with D maybe TRBD1 (6 bases). This CDR3 is 15 amino acids long. Germline V gives CDR1 SEHNR, CDR2 FQNEAQ (reference sequence). V shed 4 bases and J shed 0 bases, with 11 bases lying between them. CDR3 loop: CASSSQGLSTDTQYF. CDR3 nucleotide sequence: TGTGCCAGCAGCTCCCAGGGGCTCAGCACAGATACGCAGTATTTT. The full variable domain, completed using reference TRBV7-9 and TRBJ2-3, is DTGVSQNPRHKITKRGQNVTFRCDPISEHNRLYWYRQTLGQGPEFLTYFQNEAQLEKSRLLSDRFSAERPKGSFSTLEIQRTEQGDSAMYLCASSSQGLSTDTQYFGPGTRLTVL.

This chain joins TRBV11-2 and TRBJ2-3; 9 bases are a match to TRBD2. Germline values: CDR1 SGHAT, CDR2 FQNNGV. Trimming cost V 5 bases and J 0 bases; bases outside gene matches: 18. The CDR3 is made up of 20 amino acids. Written as DNA, the CDR3 is TGTGCCAGCAGCCGATTAGGTGCTAGCGGGACGCACACTAGCACAGATACGCAGTATTTT. Translation: CASSRLGASGTHTSTDTQYF. The full variable domain, with the rest looked up from reference TRBV11-2 and TRBJ2-3, is EAGVAQSPRYKIIEKRQSVAFWCNPISGHATLYWYQQILGQGPKLLIQFQNNGVVDDSQLPKDRFSAERLKGVDSTLKIQPAKLEDSAVYLCASSRLGASGTHTSTDTQYFGPGTRLTVL.

The chain uses TRBV10-3 and TRBJ1-6; TRBD1 aligns across 9 bases. The CDR3 is 21 residues long. With 3 bases clipped from V and 4 bases from J, the junction kept 19 bases outside the gene matches. Germline values: CDR1 ENHRY, CDR2 SYGVKD. The DNA of the CDR3 is TGTGCCATCAGTGATCACCCGAGACAGGGGGACTATAGACCTTATAATTCACCCCTCCACTTT. It yields the protein CAISDHPRQGDYRPYNSPLHF.

This clonotype showed up just a few times. The chain links TRBV28 to TRBJ2-5; TRBD1 matches at 8 bases. CDR3 size: 15 residues. In germline, CDR1 is MDHEN, CDR2 SYDVKM. V lost 5 bases, J lost 5 bases, and 10 bases stayed unmatched. The CDR3 protein is CASSPRDRKVETQYF. In DNA, the CDR3 is TGTGCCAGCAGTCCACGGGACAGGAAGGTGGAGACCCAGTACTTC.

CDR3 sequence (DNA): TGTGCCAGCAGCTTAGTAGGGGGGGGTCAGCCCCAGCATTTT. Translated: CASSLVGGGQPQHF. This chain uses TRBV7-2 with TRBJ1-5; TRBD1 might be the D (6 bases). Trimming removed 1 base at V and 6 bases at J, with 10 bases between. CDR3 length equals 14 residues. Germline-derived CDR1 and CDR2 are SGHTA and FQGNSA.

Worth noting for this clonotype: A much larger clone is a single base away; this may be a read error. The chain carries TRBV6-5 and TRBJ2-1, with 10 nucleotides matching TRBD2. This CDR3 is built from 16 residues. CDR1 is MNHEY and CDR2 is SVGAGI in the germline V gene. The CDR3 here is CASSYSMASGSGEPFF. The CDR3 coding sequence is TGTGCCAGCAGTTACTCGATGGCTAGCGGGAGTGGTGAGCCGTTCTTC.

This clonotype was seen a handful of times. The V call is TRBV12-3 or TRBV12-4, the J call TRBJ2-2, with D perhaps matching TRBD1 (6 bases). This CDR3 contains 15 residues. The ends were cut back, 6 bases at V and 0 bases at J, with 11 bases in the middle. The CDR3 is CASSLQGANTGELFF. The CDR3 region has the DNA TGTGCCAGCAGCCTACAGGGCGCGAACACCGGGGAGCTGTTTTTT.

The chain links TRBV28 to TRBJ2-5; 7 bases are shared with TRBD2. Germline assignment: CDR1 MDHEN and CDR2 SYDVKM. J lost 4 bases, V lost 1 base, and 9 bases had no gene match. The CDR3 runs 16 residues. The DNA for the CDR3 is TGTGCCAGCAGTTTATTGGGGGGAGGGCCGTTAGAGACCCAGTACTTC. It specifies CASSLLGGGPLETQYF. The full variable domain, its missing parts supplied by reference TRBV28 and TRBJ2-5, is DVKVTQSSRYLVKRTGEKVFLECVQDMDHENMFWYRQDPGLGLRLIYFSYDVKMKEKGDIPEGYSVSREKKERFSLILESASTNQTSMYLCASSLLGGGPLETQYFGPGTRLLVL.

This clonotype was observed a few times. V is TRBV20-1 and J is TRBJ1-6; D remains ambiguous. Germline CDR1 is DFQATT and CDR2 is SNEGSKA (reference sequence). Trimming took 1 base from V and 10 from J, leaving 8 bases between them. There are 12 residues in the CDR3. The CDR3 DNA sequence: TGCAGTGCTAGAGGGGAGCGCTCACCCCTCCACTTT. It encodes CSARGERSPLHF.